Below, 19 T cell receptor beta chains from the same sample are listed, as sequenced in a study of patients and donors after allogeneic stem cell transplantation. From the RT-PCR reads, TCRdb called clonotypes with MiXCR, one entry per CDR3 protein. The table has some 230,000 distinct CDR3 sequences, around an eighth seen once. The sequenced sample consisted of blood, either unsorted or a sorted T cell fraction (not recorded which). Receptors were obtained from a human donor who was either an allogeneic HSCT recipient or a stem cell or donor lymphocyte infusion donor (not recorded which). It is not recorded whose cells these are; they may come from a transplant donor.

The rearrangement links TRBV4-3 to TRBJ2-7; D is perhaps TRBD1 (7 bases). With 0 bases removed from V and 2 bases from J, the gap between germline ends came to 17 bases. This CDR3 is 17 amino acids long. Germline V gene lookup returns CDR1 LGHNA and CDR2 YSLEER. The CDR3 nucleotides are TGCGCCAGCAGCCAAGAGGCAGGGGGGAATCGGGCCTACGAGCAGTACTTC. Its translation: CASSQEAGGNRAYEQYF.

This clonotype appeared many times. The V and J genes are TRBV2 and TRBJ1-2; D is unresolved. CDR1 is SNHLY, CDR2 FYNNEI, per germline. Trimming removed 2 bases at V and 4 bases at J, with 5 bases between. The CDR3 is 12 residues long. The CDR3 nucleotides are TGTGCCAGCAGTGAAAGGACCTATGGCTACACCTTC. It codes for CASSERTYGYTF.

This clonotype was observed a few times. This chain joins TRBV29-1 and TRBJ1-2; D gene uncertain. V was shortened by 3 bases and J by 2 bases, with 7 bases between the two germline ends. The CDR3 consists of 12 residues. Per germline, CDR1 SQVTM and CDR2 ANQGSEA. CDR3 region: CSVDGLNYGYTF. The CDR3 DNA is TGCAGCGTTGACGGCCTAAACTATGGCTACACCTTC.

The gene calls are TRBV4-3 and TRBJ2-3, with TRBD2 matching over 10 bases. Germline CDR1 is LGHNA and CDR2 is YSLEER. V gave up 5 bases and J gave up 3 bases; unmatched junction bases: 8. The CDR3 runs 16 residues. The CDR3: CASSFRQRGGTDTQYF. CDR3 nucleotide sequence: TGCGCCAGCAGCTTCCGGCAGCGGGGGGGAACAGATACGCAGTATTTT.

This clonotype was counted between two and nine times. CDR3 coding DNA: TGTGCCAGCAGCCTCCAACCGGGAACTTCTGGAAACACCATATATTTT. This translates into CASSLQPGTSGNTIYF. V is TRBV3-1 and J is TRBJ1-3; no firm D call. Germline-derived CDR1 and CDR2 are LGHDT and YNNKEL (reference sequence). The CDR3 contains 16 residues. V dropped 4 bases and J dropped 1 base, with 14 bases sitting between them.

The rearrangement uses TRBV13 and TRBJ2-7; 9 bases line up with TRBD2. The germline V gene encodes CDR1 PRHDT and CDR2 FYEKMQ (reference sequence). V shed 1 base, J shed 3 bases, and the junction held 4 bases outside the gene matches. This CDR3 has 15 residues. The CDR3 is CASSLVAGDFYEQYF. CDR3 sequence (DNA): TGTGCCAGCAGCTTAGTAGCGGGAGACTTCTACGAGCAGTACTTC.

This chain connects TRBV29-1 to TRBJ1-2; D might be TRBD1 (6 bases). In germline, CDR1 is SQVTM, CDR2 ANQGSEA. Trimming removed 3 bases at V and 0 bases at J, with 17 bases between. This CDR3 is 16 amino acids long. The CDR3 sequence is CSVDHPLRGANYGYTF. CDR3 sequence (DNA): TGCAGCGTTGACCACCCTCTCAGGGGAGCTAACTATGGCTACACCTTC.

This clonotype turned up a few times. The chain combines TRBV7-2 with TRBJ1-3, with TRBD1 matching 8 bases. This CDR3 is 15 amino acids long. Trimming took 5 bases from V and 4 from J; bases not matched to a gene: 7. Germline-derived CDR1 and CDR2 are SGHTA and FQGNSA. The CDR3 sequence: CASSGRGLIGNTIYF. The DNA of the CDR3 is TGTGCCAGCAGCGGCAGGGGGCTCATCGGAAACACCATATATTTT.

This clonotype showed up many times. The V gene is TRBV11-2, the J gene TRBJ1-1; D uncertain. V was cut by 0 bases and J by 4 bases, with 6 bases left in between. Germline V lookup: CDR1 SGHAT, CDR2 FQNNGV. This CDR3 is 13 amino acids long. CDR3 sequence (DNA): TGTGCCAGCAGCTTAGAGCGAGGCACTGAAGCTTTCTTT. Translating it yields CASSLERGTEAFF. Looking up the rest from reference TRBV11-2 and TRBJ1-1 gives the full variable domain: EAGVAQSPRYKIIEKRQSVAFWCNPISGHATLYWYQQILGQGPKLLIQFQNNGVVDDSQLPKDRFSAERLKGVDSTLKIQPAKLEDSAVYLCASSLERGTEAFFGQGTRLTVV.

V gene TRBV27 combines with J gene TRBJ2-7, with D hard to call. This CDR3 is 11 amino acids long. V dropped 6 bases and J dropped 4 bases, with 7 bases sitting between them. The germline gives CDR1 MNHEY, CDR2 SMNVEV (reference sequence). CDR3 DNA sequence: TGTGCCAGCAGGCTGAATTACGAGCAGTACTTC. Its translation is CASRLNYEQYF.

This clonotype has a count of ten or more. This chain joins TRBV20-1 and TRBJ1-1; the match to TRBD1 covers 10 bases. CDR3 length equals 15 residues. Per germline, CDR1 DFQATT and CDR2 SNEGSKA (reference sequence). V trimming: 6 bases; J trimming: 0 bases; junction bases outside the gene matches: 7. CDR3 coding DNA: TGCAGTGCCGACAGGGGGCGCATATTGAACACTGAAGCTTTCTTT. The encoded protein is CSADRGRILNTEAFF.

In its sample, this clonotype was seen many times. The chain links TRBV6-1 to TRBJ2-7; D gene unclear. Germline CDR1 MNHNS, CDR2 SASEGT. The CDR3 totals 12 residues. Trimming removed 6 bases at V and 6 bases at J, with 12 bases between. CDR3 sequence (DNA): TGTGCCAGCAGACCTCACACGCTCGAGCAGTACTTC. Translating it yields CASRPHTLEQYF.

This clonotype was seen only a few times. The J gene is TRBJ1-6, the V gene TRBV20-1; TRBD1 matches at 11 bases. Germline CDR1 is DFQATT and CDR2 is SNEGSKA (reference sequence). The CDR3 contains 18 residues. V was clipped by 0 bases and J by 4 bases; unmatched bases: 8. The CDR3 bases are TGCAGTGCTAGAGACCCAGGACAGGGGGCTGGATATAATTCACCCCTCCACTTT. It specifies CSARDPGQGAGYNSPLHF.

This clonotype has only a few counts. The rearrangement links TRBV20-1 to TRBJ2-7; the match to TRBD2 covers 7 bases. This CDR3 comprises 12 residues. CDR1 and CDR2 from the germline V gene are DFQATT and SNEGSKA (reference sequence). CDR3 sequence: CRAGQGNYEQYF. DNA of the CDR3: TGCAGAGCGGGGCAGGGAAACTACGAGCAGTACTTC.

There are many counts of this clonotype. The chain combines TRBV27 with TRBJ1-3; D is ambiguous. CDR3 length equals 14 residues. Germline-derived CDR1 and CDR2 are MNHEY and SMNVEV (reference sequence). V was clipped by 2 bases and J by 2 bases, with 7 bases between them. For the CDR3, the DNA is TGTGCCAGCAGTTTAAACCCCACTGGAAACACCATATATTTT. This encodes CASSLNPTGNTIYF.

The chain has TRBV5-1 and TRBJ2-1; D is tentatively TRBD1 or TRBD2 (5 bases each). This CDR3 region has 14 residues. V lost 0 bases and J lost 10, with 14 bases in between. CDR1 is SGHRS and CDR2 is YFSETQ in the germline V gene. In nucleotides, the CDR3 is TGCGCCAGCAGCTTGGAAAGGGGAGTGGGGGAGCAGTTCTTC. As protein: CASSLERGVGEQFF.

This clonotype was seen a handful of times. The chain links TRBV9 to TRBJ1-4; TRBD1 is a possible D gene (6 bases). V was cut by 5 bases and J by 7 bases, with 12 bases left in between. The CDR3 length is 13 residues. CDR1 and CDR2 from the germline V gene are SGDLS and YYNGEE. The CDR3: CASRNRDSEKLFF. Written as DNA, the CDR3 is TGTGCCAGCAGAAACAGGGATAGTGAAAAACTGTTTTTT. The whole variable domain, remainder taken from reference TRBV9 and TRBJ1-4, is DSGVTQTPKHLITATGQRVTLRCSPRSGDLSVYWYQQSLDQGLQFLIQYYNGEERAKGNILERFSAQQFPDLHSELNLSSLELGDSALYFCASRNRDSEKLFFGSGTQLSVL.

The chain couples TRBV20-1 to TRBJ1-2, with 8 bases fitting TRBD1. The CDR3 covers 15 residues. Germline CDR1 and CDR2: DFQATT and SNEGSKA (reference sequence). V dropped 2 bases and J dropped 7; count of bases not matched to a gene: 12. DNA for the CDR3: TGCAGTGCTAGACCAGTGGGGCGACAGGGGTCTGGCTACACCTTC. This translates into CSARPVGRQGSGYTF.

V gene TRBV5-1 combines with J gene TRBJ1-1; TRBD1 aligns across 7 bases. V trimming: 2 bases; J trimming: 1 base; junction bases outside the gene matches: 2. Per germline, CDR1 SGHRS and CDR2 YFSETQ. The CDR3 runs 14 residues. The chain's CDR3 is CASSFAGGNTEAFF. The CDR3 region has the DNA TGCGCCAGCAGCTTTGCAGGGGGGAACACTGAAGCTTTCTTT.